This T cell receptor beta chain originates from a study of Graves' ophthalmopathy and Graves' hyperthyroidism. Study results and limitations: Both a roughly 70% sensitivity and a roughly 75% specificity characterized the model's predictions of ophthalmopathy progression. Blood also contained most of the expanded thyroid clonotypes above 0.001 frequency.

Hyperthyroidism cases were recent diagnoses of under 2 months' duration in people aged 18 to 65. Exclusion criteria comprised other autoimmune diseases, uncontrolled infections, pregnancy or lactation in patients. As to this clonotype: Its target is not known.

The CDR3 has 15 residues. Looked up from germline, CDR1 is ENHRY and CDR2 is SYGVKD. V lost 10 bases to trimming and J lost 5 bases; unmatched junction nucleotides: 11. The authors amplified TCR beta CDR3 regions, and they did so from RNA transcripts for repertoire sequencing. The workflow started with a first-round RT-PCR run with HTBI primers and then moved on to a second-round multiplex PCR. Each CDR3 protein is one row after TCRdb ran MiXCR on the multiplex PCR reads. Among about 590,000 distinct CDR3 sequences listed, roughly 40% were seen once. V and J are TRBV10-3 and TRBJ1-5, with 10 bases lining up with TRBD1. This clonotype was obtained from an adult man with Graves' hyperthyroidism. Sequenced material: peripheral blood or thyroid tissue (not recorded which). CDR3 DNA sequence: TGTGCCAGCAGCCAAGGACAGGGGGGGTATCAGCCCCAGCATTTT. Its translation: CASSQGQGGYQPQHF.